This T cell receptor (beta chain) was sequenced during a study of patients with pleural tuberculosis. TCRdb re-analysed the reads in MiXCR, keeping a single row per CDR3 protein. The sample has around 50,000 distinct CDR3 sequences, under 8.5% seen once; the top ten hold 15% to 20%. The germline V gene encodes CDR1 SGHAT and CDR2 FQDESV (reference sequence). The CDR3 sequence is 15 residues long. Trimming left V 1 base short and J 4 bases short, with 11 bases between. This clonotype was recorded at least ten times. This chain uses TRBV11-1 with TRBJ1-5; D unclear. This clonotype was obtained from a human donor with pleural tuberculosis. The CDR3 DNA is TGTGCCAGCAGCTTAGACGGGCGGTCGAATCAGCCCCAGCATTTT. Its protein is CASSLDGRSNQPQHF.